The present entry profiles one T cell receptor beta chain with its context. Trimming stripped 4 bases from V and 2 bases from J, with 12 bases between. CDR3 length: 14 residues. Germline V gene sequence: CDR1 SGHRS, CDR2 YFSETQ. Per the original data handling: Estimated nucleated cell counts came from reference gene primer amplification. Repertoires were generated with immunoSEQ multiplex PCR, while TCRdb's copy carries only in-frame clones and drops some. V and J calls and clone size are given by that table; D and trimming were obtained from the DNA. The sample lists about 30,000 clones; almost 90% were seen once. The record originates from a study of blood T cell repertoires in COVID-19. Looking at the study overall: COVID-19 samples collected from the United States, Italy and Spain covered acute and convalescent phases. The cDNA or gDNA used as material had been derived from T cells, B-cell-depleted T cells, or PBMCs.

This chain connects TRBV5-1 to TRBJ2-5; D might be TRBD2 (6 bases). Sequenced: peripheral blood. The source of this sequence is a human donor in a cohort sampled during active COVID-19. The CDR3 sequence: CASSNGGNQETQYF. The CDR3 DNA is TGCGCCAGCAGCAATGGGGGGAATCAAGAGACCCAGTACTTC.